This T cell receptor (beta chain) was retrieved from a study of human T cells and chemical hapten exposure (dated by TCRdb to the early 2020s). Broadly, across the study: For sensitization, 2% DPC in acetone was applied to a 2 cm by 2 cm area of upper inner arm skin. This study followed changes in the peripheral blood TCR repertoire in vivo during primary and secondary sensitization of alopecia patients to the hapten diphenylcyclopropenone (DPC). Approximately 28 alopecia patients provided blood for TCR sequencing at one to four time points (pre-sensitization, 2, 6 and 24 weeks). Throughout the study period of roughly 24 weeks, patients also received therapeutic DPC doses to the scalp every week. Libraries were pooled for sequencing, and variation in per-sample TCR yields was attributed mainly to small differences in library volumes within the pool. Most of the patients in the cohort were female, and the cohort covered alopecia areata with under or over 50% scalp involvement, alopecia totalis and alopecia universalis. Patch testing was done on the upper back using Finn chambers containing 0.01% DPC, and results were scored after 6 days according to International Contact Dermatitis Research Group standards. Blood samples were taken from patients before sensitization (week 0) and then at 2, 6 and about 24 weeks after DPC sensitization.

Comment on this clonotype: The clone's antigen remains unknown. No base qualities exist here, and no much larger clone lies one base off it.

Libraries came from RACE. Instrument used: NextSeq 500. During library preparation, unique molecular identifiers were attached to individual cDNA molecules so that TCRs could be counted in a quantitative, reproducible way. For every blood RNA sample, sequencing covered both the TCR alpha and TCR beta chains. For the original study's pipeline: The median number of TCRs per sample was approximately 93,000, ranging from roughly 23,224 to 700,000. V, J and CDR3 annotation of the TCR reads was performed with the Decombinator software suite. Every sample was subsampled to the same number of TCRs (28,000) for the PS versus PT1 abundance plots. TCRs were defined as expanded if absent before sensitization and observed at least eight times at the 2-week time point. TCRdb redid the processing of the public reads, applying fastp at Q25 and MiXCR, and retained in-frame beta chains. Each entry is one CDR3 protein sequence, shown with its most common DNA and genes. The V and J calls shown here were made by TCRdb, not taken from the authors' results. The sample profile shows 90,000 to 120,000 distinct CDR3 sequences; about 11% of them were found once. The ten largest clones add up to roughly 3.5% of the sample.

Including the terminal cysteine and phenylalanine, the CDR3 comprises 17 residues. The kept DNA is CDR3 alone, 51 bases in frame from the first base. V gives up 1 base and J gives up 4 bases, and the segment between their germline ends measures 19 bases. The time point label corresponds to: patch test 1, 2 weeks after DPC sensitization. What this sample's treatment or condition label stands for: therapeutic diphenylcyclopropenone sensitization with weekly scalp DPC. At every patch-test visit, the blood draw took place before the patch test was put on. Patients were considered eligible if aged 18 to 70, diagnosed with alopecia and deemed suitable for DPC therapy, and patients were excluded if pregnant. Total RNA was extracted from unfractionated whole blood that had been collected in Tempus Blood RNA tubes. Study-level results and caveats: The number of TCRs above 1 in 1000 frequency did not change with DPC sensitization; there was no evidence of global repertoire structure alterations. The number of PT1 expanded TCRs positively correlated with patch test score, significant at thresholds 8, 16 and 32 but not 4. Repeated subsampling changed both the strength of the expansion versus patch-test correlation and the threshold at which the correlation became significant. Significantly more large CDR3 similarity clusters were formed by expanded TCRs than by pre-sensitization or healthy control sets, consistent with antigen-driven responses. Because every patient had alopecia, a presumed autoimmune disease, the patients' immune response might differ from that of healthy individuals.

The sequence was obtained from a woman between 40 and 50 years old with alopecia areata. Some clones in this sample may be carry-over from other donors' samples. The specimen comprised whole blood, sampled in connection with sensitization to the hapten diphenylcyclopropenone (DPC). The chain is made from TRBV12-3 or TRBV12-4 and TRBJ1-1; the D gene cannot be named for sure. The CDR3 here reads CASSLEARKAVGTEAFF. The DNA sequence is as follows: TGTGCCAGCAGTTTAGAGGCCAGGAAGGCCGTCGGCACTGAAGCTTTCTTT.